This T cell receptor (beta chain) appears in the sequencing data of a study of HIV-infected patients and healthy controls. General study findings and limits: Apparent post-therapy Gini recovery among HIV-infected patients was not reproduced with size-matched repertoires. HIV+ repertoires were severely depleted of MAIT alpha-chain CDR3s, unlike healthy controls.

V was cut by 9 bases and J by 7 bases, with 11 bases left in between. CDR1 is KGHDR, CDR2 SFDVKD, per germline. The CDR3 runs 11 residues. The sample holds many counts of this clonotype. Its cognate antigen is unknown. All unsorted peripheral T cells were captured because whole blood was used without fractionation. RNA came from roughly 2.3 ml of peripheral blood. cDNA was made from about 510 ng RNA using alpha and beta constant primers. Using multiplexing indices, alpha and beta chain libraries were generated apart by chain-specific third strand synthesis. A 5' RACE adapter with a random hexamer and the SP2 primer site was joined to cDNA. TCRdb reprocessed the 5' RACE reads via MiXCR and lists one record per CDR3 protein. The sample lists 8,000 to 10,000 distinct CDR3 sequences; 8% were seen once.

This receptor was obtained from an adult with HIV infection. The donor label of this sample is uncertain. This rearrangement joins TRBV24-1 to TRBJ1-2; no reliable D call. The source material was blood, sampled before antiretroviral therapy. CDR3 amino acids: CATGWLGGYTF. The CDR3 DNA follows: TGTGCCACCGGATGGTTAGGTGGCTACACCTTC.